The 11 T cell receptor beta chains reported below all come from one sample, sequenced in a study of CD8+ T cells in alopecia areata. Isolated RNA was reverse transcribed into cDNA used as the sequencing template. This table comes from immunoSEQ multiplex PCR, and its TCRdb copy is limited to in-frame clones, with some not included. The profile shows about 190,000 clones, roughly 60% of them singletons. Treatment described: oral pan-JAK inhibitor, 5-10 mg twice daily. Material: CD4+ T cells sorted from blood, obtained at week 24, from a patient treated with tofacitinib. These receptors were obtained from a human donor with alopecia areata.

The gene calls are TRBV2 and TRBJ1-1; tentative D call: TRBD1 (6 bases). The length of the CDR3 is 13 residues. Trimming removed 3 bases from V and 4 bases from J, with 9 bases in between. Germline V CDR1 and CDR2: SNHLY, FYNNEI. Here the CDR3 reads CASSDRTVTEAFF. Here the CDR3 DNA reads TGTGCCAGCAGTGACCGGACAGTCACTGAAGCTTTCTTT.

This clone was seen a handful of times. The chain links TRBV30 to TRBJ1-4; D uncertain. Germline CDR1 and CDR2: GTSNPN and SVGIG (reference sequence). V lost 7 bases and J lost 0, with 15 bases in between. This CDR3 is 15 amino acids long. The CDR3 DNA is TGTGCCTCAGATCTTATGGGGACAACTAATGAAAAACTGTTTTTT. Translated: CASDLMGTTNEKLFF.

The J gene is TRBJ1-1, the V gene TRBV7-6; weak D call: TRBD1 (5 bases). The germline V gene has CDR1 SGHVS and CDR2 FNYEAQ. The CDR3 runs to 13 residues. V gave up 0 bases and J gave up 11 bases, with 13 bases separating them. The DNA for the CDR3 is TGTGCCAGCAGCTTAGCGGGGGGAGGGGAGGCTTTCTTT. Its protein is CASSLAGGGEAFF.

The rearrangement links TRBV30 to TRBJ2-2; D is possibly TRBD1 (6 bases). V shed 2 bases and J shed 3 bases, with 10 bases lying between them. This CDR3 comprises 14 residues. Germline CDR1 and CDR2: GTSNPN and SVGIG (reference sequence). CDR3 region: CAWSQGGYTGELFF. CDR3 sequence (DNA): TGTGCCTGGAGTCAAGGGGGTTACACCGGGGAGCTGTTTTTT.

The gene calls are TRBV4-2 and TRBJ1-4; TRBD1 agrees at 7 bases. Germline trimming cut 7 bases from V and 7 bases from J; bases unmatched to any gene: 12. The V gene's germline CDR1 is LGHNA and CDR2 YNFKEQ. The CDR3 has 15 residues. As DNA, the CDR3 is TGTGCCAGCAACTACCGACAGGGAGATTTTGAAAAACTGTTTTTT. It specifies CASNYRQGDFEKLFF.

The chain is built from TRBV7-2 and TRBJ2-4, with 10 bases lining up with TRBD2. This CDR3 is built from 15 residues. V lost 4 bases, J lost 5 bases, and 5 bases stayed unmatched. Germline V gene sequence: CDR1 SGHTA, CDR2 FQGNSA. CDR3: CASSSSSGGENIQYF. CDR3 DNA: TGTGCCAGCAGCTCGTCGAGCGGGGGGGAAAACATTCAGTACTTC.

This clone was counted a few times. The chain joins TRBV29-1 to TRBJ2-7, with D tentatively TRBD2 (5 bases). Germline loops: CDR1 SQVTM, CDR2 ANQGSEA. With 6 bases removed from V and 5 bases from J, the gap between germline ends came to 14 bases. CDR3 size: 12 residues. CDR3 in DNA: TGCAGCGTGCGACCCGGGAAAAACGAGCAGTACTTC. Translated: CSVRPGKNEQYF.

This clone has more than one count but fewer than ten. Other DNA sequences in this sample translate to the same CDR3. The chain carries TRBV14 and TRBJ1-2; TRBD1 is a possible D gene (6 bases). Trimming cost V 0 bases and J 6 bases, with 14 bases left between them. The CDR3 totals 15 residues. In germline, CDR1 is SGHDN, CDR2 FVKESK. The CDR3 nucleotides read TGTGCCAGCAGCCAAGATCGAACAGGGCGCGATGGCTACACCTTC. This codes for CASSQDRTGRDGYTF.

V and J are TRBV9 and TRBJ1-5; no reliable D call. The V end lost 4 bases, the J end lost 2 bases, and 7 bases lay between the germline ends. Per the germline V gene, CDR1 is SGDLS and CDR2 is YYNGEE. This CDR3 spans 13 amino acids. The CDR3 protein is CASSRDRNQPQHF. The CDR3 nucleotides are TGTGCCAGCAGCAGGGATCGCAATCAGCCCCAGCATTTT.

This clone was seen more than once but under ten times. CDR3 sequence reads: CSARVLLAAFF. The CDR3 DNA reads as TGCAGTGCTAGAGTTCTCCTGGCAGCTTTCTTT. The chain has TRBV20-1 and TRBJ1-1; D is ambiguous. CDR1 is DFQATT, CDR2 SNEGSKA, per germline (reference sequence). V lost 1 base and J lost 10, with 10 bases in between. The CDR3 consists of 11 residues.

This clone appeared many times. V is TRBV29-1 and J is TRBJ2-5; the D call may be TRBD1 or TRBD2 (5 bases each). CDR1 and CDR2 (germline): SQVTM, ANQGSEA. V was trimmed by 7 bases and J by 1 base, leaving 7 bases between them. The CDR3 consists of 11 residues. CDR3 in DNA: TGCAGCGGGGGGTTCCAAGAGACCCAGTACTTC. Its translation is CSGGFQETQYF.